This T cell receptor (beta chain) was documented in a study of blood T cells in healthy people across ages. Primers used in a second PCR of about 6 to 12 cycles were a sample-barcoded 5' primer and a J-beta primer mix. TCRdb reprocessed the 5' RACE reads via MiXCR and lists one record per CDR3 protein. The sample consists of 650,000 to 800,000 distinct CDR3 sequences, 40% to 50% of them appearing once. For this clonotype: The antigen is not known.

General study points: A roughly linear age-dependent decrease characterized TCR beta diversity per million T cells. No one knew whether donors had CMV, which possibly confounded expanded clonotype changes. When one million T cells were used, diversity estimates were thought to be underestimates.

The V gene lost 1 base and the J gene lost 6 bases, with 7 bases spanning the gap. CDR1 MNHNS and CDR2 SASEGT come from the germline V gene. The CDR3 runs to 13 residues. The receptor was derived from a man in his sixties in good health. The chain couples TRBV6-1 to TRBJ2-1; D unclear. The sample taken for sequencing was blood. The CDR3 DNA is TGTGCCAGCAGTGAAGGTAGGAGCAATGAGCAGTTCTTC. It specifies CASSEGRSNEQFF.